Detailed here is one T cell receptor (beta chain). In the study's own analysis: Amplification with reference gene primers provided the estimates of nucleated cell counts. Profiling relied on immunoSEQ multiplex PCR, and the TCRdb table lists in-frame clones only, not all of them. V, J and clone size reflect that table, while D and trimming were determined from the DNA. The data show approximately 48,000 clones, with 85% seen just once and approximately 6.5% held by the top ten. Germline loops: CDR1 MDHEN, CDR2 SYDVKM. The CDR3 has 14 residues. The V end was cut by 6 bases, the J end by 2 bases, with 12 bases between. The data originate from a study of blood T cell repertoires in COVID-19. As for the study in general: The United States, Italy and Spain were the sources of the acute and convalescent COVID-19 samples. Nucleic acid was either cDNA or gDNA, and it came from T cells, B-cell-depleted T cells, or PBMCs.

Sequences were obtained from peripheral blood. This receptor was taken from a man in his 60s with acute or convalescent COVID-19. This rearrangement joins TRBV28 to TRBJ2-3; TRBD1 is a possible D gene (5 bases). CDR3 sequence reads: CASSLRGATDTQYF. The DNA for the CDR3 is TGTGCCAGCAGCCTTAGGGGTGCCACAGATACGCAGTATTTT.